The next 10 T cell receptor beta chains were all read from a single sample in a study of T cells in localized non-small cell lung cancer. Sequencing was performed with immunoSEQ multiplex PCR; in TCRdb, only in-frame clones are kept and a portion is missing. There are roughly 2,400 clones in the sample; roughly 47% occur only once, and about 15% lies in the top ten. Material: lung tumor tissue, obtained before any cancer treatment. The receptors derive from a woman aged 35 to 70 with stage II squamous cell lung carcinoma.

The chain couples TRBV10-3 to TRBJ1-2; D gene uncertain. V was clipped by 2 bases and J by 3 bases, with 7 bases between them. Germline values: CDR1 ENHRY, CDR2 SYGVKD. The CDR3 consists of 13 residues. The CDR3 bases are TGTGCCATCAGTGAGACAGATTACTATGGCTACACCTTC. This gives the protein CAISETDYYGYTF.

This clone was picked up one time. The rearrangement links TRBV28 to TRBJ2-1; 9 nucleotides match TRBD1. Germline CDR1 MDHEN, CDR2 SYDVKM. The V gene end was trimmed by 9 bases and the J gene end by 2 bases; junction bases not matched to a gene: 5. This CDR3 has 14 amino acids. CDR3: CASRTGGAYNEQFF. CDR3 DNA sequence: TGTGCCAGTAGAACAGGGGGCGCCTACAATGAGCAGTTCTTC. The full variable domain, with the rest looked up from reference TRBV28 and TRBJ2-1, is DVKVTQSSRYLVKRTGEKVFLECVQDMDHENMFWYRQDPGLGLRLIYFSYDVKMKEKGDIPEGYSVSREKKERFSLILESASTNQTSMYLCASRTGGAYNEQFFGPGTRLTVL.

CDR3 amino acids: CASSIEGRVSYGYTF. CDR3 sequence (DNA): TGTGCCAGTAGTATAGAGGGCAGGGTTTCCTATGGCTACACCTTC. This chain connects TRBV19 to TRBJ1-2; D is perhaps TRBD1 (5 bases). This CDR3 is built from 15 residues. The germline V and J ends were trimmed by 0 bases and 4 bases, with 12 bases remaining between them. CDR1 is LNHDA, CDR2 SQIVND, per germline (reference sequence).

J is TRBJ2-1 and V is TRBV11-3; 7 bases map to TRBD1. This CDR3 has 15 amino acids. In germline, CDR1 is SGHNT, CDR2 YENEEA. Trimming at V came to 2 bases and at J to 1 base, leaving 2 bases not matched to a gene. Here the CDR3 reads CASSLTTGSYNEQFF. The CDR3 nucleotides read TGTGCCAGCAGCTTAACGACAGGGTCCTACAATGAGCAGTTCTTC.

The CDR3 nucleotides are TGTGCCAGCAGCCAGGGGACAGGGAACACCGGGGAGCTGTTTTTT. This encodes CASSQGTGNTGELFF. The V and J genes are TRBV16 and TRBJ2-2, with TRBD1 matching over 8 bases. The CDR3 consists of 15 residues. V was clipped by 3 bases and J by 1 base; unmatched bases: 1. The V gene's germline CDR1 is KGHSY and CDR2 FQNENV.

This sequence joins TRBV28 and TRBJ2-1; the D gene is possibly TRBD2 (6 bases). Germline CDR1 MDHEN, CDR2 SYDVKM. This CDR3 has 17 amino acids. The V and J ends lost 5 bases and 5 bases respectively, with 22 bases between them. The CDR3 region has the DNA TGTGCCAGCAGTGGCGGAGCCGGGAGCCCCGGGAACAATGAGCAGTTCTTC. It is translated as CASSGGAGSPGNNEQFF.

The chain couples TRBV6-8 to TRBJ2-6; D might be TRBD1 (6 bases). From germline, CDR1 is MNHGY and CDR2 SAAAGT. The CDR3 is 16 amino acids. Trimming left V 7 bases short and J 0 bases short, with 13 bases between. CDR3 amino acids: CASISGDSSGANVLTF. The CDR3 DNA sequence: TGTGCCAGCATTTCAGGGGATAGCTCTGGGGCCAACGTCCTGACTTTC.

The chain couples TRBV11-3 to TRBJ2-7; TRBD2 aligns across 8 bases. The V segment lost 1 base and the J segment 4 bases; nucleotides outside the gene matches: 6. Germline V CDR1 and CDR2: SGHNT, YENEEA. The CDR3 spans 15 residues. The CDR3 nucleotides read TGTGCCAGCAGCTTAGGATCGGGAGGGACTTACGAGCAGTACTTC. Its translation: CASSLGSGGTYEQYF.

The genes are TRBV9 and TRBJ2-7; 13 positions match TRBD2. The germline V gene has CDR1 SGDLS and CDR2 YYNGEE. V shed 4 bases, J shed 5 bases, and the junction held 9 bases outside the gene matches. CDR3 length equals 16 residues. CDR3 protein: CASSPTGTSGINEQYF. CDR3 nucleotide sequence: TGTGCCAGCAGCCCCACAGGGACTAGCGGGATCAACGAGCAGTACTTC. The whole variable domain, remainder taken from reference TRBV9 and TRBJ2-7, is DSGVTQTPKHLITATGQRVTLRCSPRSGDLSVYWYQQSLDQGLQFLIQYYNGEERAKGNILERFSAQQFPDLHSELNLSSLELGDSALYFCASSPTGTSGINEQYFGPGTRLTVT.

The CDR3 nucleotides are TGTGCCAGCAGTTTAGGGACAGTTAATCAGCCCCAGCATTTT. Translation gives CASSLGTVNQPQHF. The V and J genes are TRBV9 and TRBJ1-5, with 7 positions matching TRBD1. V shed 5 bases and J 4 bases; nucleotides not matched to a gene: 6. CDR1 and CDR2 from the germline V gene are SGDLS and YYNGEE. This CDR3 spans 14 amino acids.